This record covers a single T cell receptor (beta chain). No antigen is known for it. No much larger clonotype is one base removed from it; base qualities were not supplied. In the prospective study, participants were roughly 18 to 100 years old, resided in about two dozen geographic areas of the United States, and were enrolled through a virtual design. In the prospective study, participants were assigned to cohorts based on the clinical history participants reported in a screening survey and a study questionnaire. For ImmuneRACE Cohort 3, a participant was defined as recovered based on two consecutive negative NP/OP PCR tests, clearance by a healthcare professional, or resolution of symptoms. In the prospective study, whole blood, serum and a nasopharyngeal or oropharyngeal swab were collected from each participant by mobile phlebotomists. Over an approximately 2-month period, participants in the prospective study had the option of providing additional blood draws and questionnaires. Prospective study blood samples were shipped either frozen or at room temperature before DNA extraction.

These data come from a study of blood T cell repertoires in COVID-19 (dated by TCRdb to the early 2020s). For context, the study as a whole: Samples from collaborators originated in the United States, Italy and Spain and spanned both the acute and convalescent phases of COVID-19. Samples were obtained from the ongoing ImmuneRACE study (first 160 participants) and from 1,254 subjects provided by 6 global collaborators. Nearly every sample came with metadata listing a de-identified subject ID, COVID-19 status, age in years and sex. Where available, HLA class I and class II types were taken from metadata supplied by the sample provider and were not determined by assay-based typing. Deeply sampled blood TCRbeta repertoires from subjects exposed to, actively infected with, or recovered from COVID-19 were included in the dataset. The repertoires were released in a freely available public database intended as a resource for research on the immune response to SARS-CoV-2. The prospective study material was composed of cDNA or gDNA derived from T cells, B-cell-depleted T cells, or PBMCs. Results the study describes overall, beyond this receptor: Clinical and demographic metadata were provided uncurated, with the amount varying by source and participant.

The cysteine opens and the phenylalanine closes a CDR3 of 14 amino acids. Kept here is only the CDR3 DNA, which spans 42 bases and is read in frame from base 1. The germline V gene supplies CDR1 MDHEN and CDR2 SYDVKM. The junction carries 13 bases between V and J, which are trimmed by 4 bases and 7 bases respectively. TCRbeta CDR3 regions were amplified from genomic DNA using the immunoSEQ Assay, a bias-controlled multiplex PCR. The original methods were these. The number of nucleated cells in each sample was estimated by amplification of reference gene primers within the assay. Sequence reads were collapsed and filtered to measure the absolute abundance of every unique TCRbeta CDR3 rearrangement. For each sample, productive Simpson clonality was calculated as the square root of Simpson's diversity index across productive rearrangements. TCRdb limited this immuneACCESS table to in-frame rearrangements with V and J called. A share of clones is missing; checked studies link under half to unresolved V genes, and the rest is unexplained. V, J and clone size are taken as reported in that table, and D and trimming were inferred from the DNA itself. Present in this sample are 350,000 to 550,000 clones, 85% to 90% of which were seen just once. The ten largest clones add up to more than 0.95% of the sample.

Recombination joined TRBV28 with TRBJ1-4; the D region possibly corresponds to TRBD1 (6 bases align). The specimen was PBMCs or T cells enriched from blood (not recorded which). This receptor was identified in a man younger than 45 who had recovered from COVID-19. Here the CDR3 is given as CASSWSQGGEKLFF. Read as DNA, the sequence is TGTGCCAGCAGTTGGTCACAGGGTGGTGAAAAACTGTTTTTT. The CDR3, completed at both ends by the reference TRBV28 and TRBJ1-4 genes, gives the full variable domain DVKVTQSSRYLVKRTGEKVFLECVQDMDHENMFWYRQDPGLGLRLIYFSYDVKMKEKGDIPEGYSVSREKKERFSLILESASTNQTSMYLCASSWSQGGEKLFFGSGTQLSVL.